This T cell receptor beta chain emerged from a study of CD4 T cells in relation to SARS-CoV-2 and coronaviruses. Across the study: A couple of subjects were Hispanic; patients were roughly eight males and a handful of females. Crossreactive spike epitopes shared across donors were mapped to their HLA restriction.

The germline CDR1 and CDR2 sequences are KGHSH and LQKENI. The junction had 9 bases not matched to a gene; V was cut back by 4 bases and J by 5 bases. The CDR3 loop spans 15 amino acids. Comments on this clone: Its antigen remains unknown.

TCRdb keeps only in-frame clones here, not all; method: immunoSEQ multiplex PCR. Altogether 35,000 to 40,000 clones are present, approximately 85% being singletons, with the ten largest covering approximately 3.1%. Study-wide results and limits: No donor gave both pre-pandemic and post-infection samples.

V and J are TRBV18 and TRBJ1-1, with 8 bases matching TRBD1. Sample: memory CD4+ T cells from PBMCs. This clonotype was sampled from an adult with COVID-19. The CDR3 nucleotides are TGTGCCAGCTCACTACAGGACAGGGCTGTGACTGAAGCTTTCTTT. Its translation is CASSLQDRAVTEAFF.